The 2 T cell receptor beta chains reported below all come from one sample, sequenced in a study of cytomegalovirus exposure and HLA in healthy donors (dated by TCRdb to 2016 to 2017). The library was made by the immunoSEQ multiplex PCR assay. The multiplex PCR relied on a mix of 60 forward primers for TCR Vbeta segments and 13 reverse primers for TCR Jbeta segments. Sourced from immuneACCESS, this table was stored by TCRdb with only in-frame sequences that have V and J called. A share of the clones is absent; for the studies checked, an unresolved V gene accounts for under half, and the remainder has no known explanation. For this sample there are some 140,000 clones; over 60% appear just once. In total, the top ten clones hold around 4.1% of the sample. Sequencing was done on a sample of PBMCs. These receptors all stem from a middle-aged woman in good health and CMV-seronegative.

The chain uses TRBV7-9 and TRBJ1-5, with D perhaps TRBD1 (6 bases). Germline CDR1 reads SEHNR; CDR2 reads FQNEAQ (reference sequence). V dropped 4 bases and J dropped 3 bases, with 13 bases sitting between them. The length of the CDR3 is 15 residues. This CDR3 reads CASSWGGADNQPQHF. The DNA for the CDR3 is TGTGCCAGCAGCTGGGGGGGGGCGGACAATCAGCCCCAGCATTTT.

The genes are TRBV6-1 and TRBJ1-1; TRBD1 aligns across 7 bases. This CDR3 is built from 13 residues. V lost 6 bases and J lost 4; bases outside the gene matches: 5. The V gene's germline CDR1 is MNHNS and CDR2 SASEGT. DNA for the CDR3: TGTGCCAGCAGAGGGGGCTGGATCACTGAAGCTTTCTTT. Amino acid sequence: CASRGGWITEAFF.